What follows is one TCR beta chain and its context. This clonotype occurred many times. Its antigen is not yet known. No base quality information exists; no much larger clone differs at one position. Amplification of TCR beta CDR3 regions was carried out from RNA transcripts. The first round of RT-PCR for the TCR CDR3 was performed with the HTBI primer set and the Qiagen OneStep RT-PCR kit. Libraries were constructed in a second round of multiplex PCR, after which size selection and purification were carried out. Sequencing of the libraries was done on an Illumina HiSeq2000 using paired-end 100 bp reads. In the authors' own workflow: Raw data were processed with SOAPnuke, discarding reads with adapters, uncalled bases, mean Phred below 15, or no exact constant-primer or identifier match. High-quality paired reads were merged with COPE v1.2.5, and unique nucleotide sequences were defined as clonotypes. MiTCR v1.1 was used to align the clonotypes against IMGT TRBV, TRBD and TRBJ reference segments. The analysis was restricted to V-J combinations with a frequency above 0.0001, which together covered 99% to 99.2% of the repertoires. A TCS score was defined as the ratio between F50 (clonal expansion) and ExV (chaos), using BLOSUM62-based TCRdist between CDR3 peptides within each V-J. Welch's t-statistics and random forest reduced several hundred V-J features to 10 to 15, which were used in a naive Bayes classifier (R e1071). In TCRdb, the public reads were trimmed at Q25 with fastp and aligned with MiXCR, with productive beta chains retained. Records with the same CDR3 protein are collapsed into one entry carrying the most frequent genes and DNA. The V and J calls, along with clone size, are taken from TCRdb and not from the paper's own processing. The table for this sample lists around 450,000 distinct CDR3 sequences; 15% to 18% of them were counted only once. Less than 15% of the sample comes from the top ten.

The entry originates in a study of T cells in Graves' hyperthyroidism and ophthalmopathy (dated 2019 in TCRdb). As for the study more broadly: Peripheral blood was collected at initial diagnosis, before any treatment. In roughly six Graves' hyperthyroidism patients, the study also compared T-cell repertoires from thyroid tissue with T-cell repertoires from blood. The paper reports TCR Vbeta CDR3 sequencing of approximately 140 peripheral blood samples: approximately 41 ophthalmopathy, roughly 80 hyperthyroidism and around 17 progressor patients. The 95 to 100 discovery patients were divided at random into training and test sets in a 7:3 ratio. Prospective prediction of ophthalmopathy was tested in an independent validation cohort of about 19 hyperthyroidism patients and some 17 patients who later progressed to ophthalmopathy. Following sampling, methimazole starting at 30 mg daily was given to hyperthyroidism patients, and high-dose intravenous methylprednisolone was given to ophthalmopathy patients. To identify distinguishing TCR V-J signatures, a discovery cohort of roughly 100 patients was used, comprising 43 with Graves' ophthalmopathy and 57 with stable Graves' hyperthyroidism. Findings and caveats that apply to the study as a whole: During validation, the model predicted progression to ophthalmopathy a median of around 7 months ahead of onset, with around 71% sensitivity and less than 85% specificity. Blood samples also contained most of the expanded thyroid clonotypes (frequency above 0.001), which suggests that blood repertoires may reflect thyroid immune responses. A model built on a 13 V-J signature distinguished ophthalmopathy from stable hyperthyroidism, reaching 85% to 90% sensitivity and 81% to 83% specificity in cross-validation and 80%/75% in testing. No statistical method was used to set the sample size in advance, and investigators knew the group allocation.

The trim is 4 bases for V and 6 bases for J, with a gap of 24 bases between the germline ends. CDR1 and CDR2 are read off the germline V gene as KGHSH and LQKENI. The CDR3 measures 17 amino acids from cysteine to phenylalanine. Solely the CDR3 DNA is kept, with 51 bases framed from the first base. A patient counted as having stable Graves' hyperthyroidism if no progression to ophthalmopathy occurred over 18 months of follow-up. Hyperthyroidism patients were newly diagnosed, had a disease duration of under 2 months, and were aged 18 to 65 years. Patients with uncontrolled infections, other autoimmune diseases, pregnancy or lactation were excluded. Clinical symptoms, serum thyroxine and TRAb, thyroid ultrasound, and orbital computed tomography formed the basis for the diagnoses. PBMCs were separated from about 10 ml of fresh peripheral blood using Ficoll-Paque density gradient centrifugation. Trizol reagent was used to extract total RNA, and RNA quality was then checked on an Agilent 2100 Bioanalyzer.

The specimen was blood. This receptor was taken from a woman aged 18-30 years with Graves' hyperthyroidism. The chain links TRBV18 with TRBJ1-1; a tentative D call is TRBD1 (6 bases match). The CDR3 region: CASSLPHWGLSLAEAFF. The DNA reads TGTGCCAGCTCACTTCCCCACTGGGGGCTTTCTCTCGCTGAAGCTTTCTTT.